This T cell receptor (beta chain) was documented in a study of regulatory T cells in long-lasting Graves disease. The J segment lost 8 bases and the V segment lost 7 bases, leaving 7 bases of the junction unmatched. Germline CDR1 reads SNHLY; CDR2 reads FYNNEI. The CDR3 runs 13 residues. This clonotype came up many times. Through Arm-PCR of CDR3 regions and iRepertoire HTBI primers, TCR beta libraries were built. TCRdb reanalysed the multiplex PCR reads using MiXCR and keeps one entry per CDR3 protein. The top ten hold about 8.3% of the sample, which has roughly 520,000 distinct CDR3 sequences, around 12% seen once. As to time point: newly diagnosed GD, antithyroid drugs for less than 3 months. PBMCs were the source of the RNA used for TCR sequencing. Another study also made use of these data, one on T cells in Graves' hyperthyroidism and ophthalmopathy.

This chain connects TRBV2 to TRBJ1-1; 10 bases fit TRBD1. The source of this sequence is a woman in her twenties or thirties with Graves disease. The sequences come from peripheral blood mononuclear cells (PBMCs), collected at new diagnosis, from a patient treated with antithyroid drugs. The CDR3 spells CASTGDRGREAFF. Here the CDR3 DNA reads TGTGCCAGCACCGGGGACAGGGGAAGAGAAGCTTTCTTT.